This T cell receptor (beta chain) was observed in a study of cytotoxic CD8 clonotypes in ibrutinib-treated CLL (dated by TCRdb to 2020 to 2022). Turning to the overall study: The cohort included roughly 15 treatment-naive and under 13 relapsed/refractory patients; around 17 were IGHV unmutated. Responses were partial in around 25 patients and complete in 2; after median approximately 69 months follow-up, 14 stayed in remission and some twelve progressed. Response samples were taken after a median of roughly 12 months on treatment, ranging from about 6 to 40 months. On average, each sample yielded around 230,000 productive templates and tens of thousands of productive rearrangements. Of the 90 or so participants in the trial, about 25 had longitudinal samples available. Cryopreserved peripheral blood mononuclear cells were obtained prior to treatment, at the time of response, and at either disease progression or sustained remission. All remission and progressive disease samples were collected while patients were still receiving ibrutinib.

On this clone itself: Its cognate antigen has yet to be identified. It has no much larger one-base neighbor in the sample; base qualities were not kept.

A MiSeq instrument was used for deep resolution sequencing, which targeted depths ranging from 1 in 1 million up to 1 in 200,000 T cells, with coverage averaging 10x for each clonotype. The immunoSEQ hsTCRB Kit was used to generate TCR beta libraries. Per the authors' processing: Data were analyzed with ImmunoSEQ Data Assistant and ImmunoSEQ Analyzer, with V, D and J genes assigned per IMGT definitions. Clonality, which ranges from 0 to 1, was calculated as one minus the normalized Shannon entropy of productive rearrangement frequencies. Only overrepresented clonotypes making up at least 0.05% of the repertoire of each patient were included in the public clonotype analysis. Repertoires from approximately 13 age-matched healthy donors in immuneACCESS were used as clonality controls. Held by TCRdb, this immuneACCESS table contains in-frame sequences only and omits some clones. Under half of the omission traces to an unresolved V gene where checked; the cause of the rest is unknown. The V and J calls and clone size were taken over from that table, and D and trimming were inferred from the DNA. The sample records around 70,000 clones, around 68% of which are singletons. The leading ten clones occupy roughly 5.9% of the sample.

Its CDR3 holds 18 amino acids, cysteine through phenylalanine. The CDR3 DNA has 54 bases and is translated from base 1. V and J are trimmed by 4 bases and 2 bases, and the gene matches miss 10 bases of the junction. The germline V gene sets CDR1 to MGHRA and CDR2 to YSYEKL. Points the paper makes about the study in general: At baseline, clonality was higher than in age-matched healthy donors and showed a strong correlation with circulating CD8+ T-cell counts. Public clonotypes were rare and either shrank or stayed stable during treatment, and the rise in clonality at ibrutinib response reflected expansion of private clonotypes. An increase in clonality was observed at ibrutinib response, with clonality remaining stable during sustained remission and falling back toward baseline at progression. Sampling times were not matched between patients in sustained remission and patients whose disease was progressing, and lymph node repertoires were not examined.

The time point label, read with the paper, signifies: approximately eleven months on ibrutinib. For TCR beta library preparation, about 2 micrograms of genomic DNA was extracted from cryopreserved PBMCs. Longitudinal blood samples from CLL patients receiving ibrutinib monotherapy were subjected to high-throughput TCR beta sequencing. Patients were enrolled in a phase 2 open-label single-center ibrutinib monotherapy trial. The source was PBMCs, collected after 12 months of ibrutinib treatment. The chain is made from TRBV4-1 and TRBJ2-2, with TRBD2 identical over 10 junction bases. This TCR was recovered from a human donor with chronic lymphocytic leukemia. The sequenced DNA is TGCGCCAGCAGCCTTGAAATTAGACTAGCGGGCAACACCGGGGAGCTGTTTTTT. The resulting protein is CASSLEIRLAGNTGELFF.